This T cell receptor (beta chain) was obtained from a study of metastatic and nonmetastatic thyroid tumors. TCRdb re-called the PCR reads through MiXCR. The sample has about 17,000 clones, about a quarter seen once. J was trimmed by 4 bases and V by 8 bases; bases with no gene match: 5. Germline CDR1 and CDR2: SGHAT and FQNNGV. The CDR3 loop spans 12 amino acids. This clone has at least ten counts. There were no patients who had received any treatment before thyroid surgery. The source is a female donor with papillary thyroid cancer or a benign thyroid nodule (not recorded which). Some clones in this sample may be carry-over from other donors' samples. The rearrangement joins TRBV11-2 to TRBJ2-7; the match to TRBD2 covers 7 bases. Sequencing used tumor tissue. The CDR3 coding sequence is TGTGCCAGCTACGGCGGGGGTTACGAGCAGTACTTC. Translating gives CASYGGGYEQYF.